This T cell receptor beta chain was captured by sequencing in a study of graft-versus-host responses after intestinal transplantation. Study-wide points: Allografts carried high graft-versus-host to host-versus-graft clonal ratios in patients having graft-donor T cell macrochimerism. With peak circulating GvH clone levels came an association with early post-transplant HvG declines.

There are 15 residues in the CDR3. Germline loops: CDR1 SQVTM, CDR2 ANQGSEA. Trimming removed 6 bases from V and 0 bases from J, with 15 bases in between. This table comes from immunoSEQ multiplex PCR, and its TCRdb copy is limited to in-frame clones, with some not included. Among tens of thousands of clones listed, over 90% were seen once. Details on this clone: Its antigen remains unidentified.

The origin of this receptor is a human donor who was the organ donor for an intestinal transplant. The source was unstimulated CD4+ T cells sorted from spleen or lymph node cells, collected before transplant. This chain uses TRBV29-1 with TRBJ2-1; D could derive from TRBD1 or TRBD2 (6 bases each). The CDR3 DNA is TGCAGCGTAGGGGGGAAGTTCAGCTCCTACAATGAGCAGTTCTTC. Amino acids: CSVGGKFSSYNEQFF.